Included here is one TCR beta chain sequence, with context. Its target is unknown. This sample stems from a study of T cell repertoires in cytomegalovirus infection. Study information: Through public TCR beta signatures, both CMV infection and matching HLA type were indicated.

V lost 5 bases, J lost 4 bases, and 19 bases lay in between. Germline V lookup: CDR1 SEHNR, CDR2 FQNEAQ (reference sequence). The length of the CDR3 is 16 residues. TCRdb itself ran the reads through MiXCR, one entry per CDR3 protein. The sample consists of 200,000 to 300,000 distinct CDR3 sequences, over 8% of them appearing once. General observations from the study: HLA-C-restricted CMV clonotypes gave the most frequent clonotype in two of eight donors.

Input material: PBMCs. This clonotype was sampled from a human donor in good health (CMV status not recorded). Some clones in this sample may be carry-over from other donors' samples. The gene calls are TRBV7-9 and TRBJ2-3; tentatively, D is TRBD2 (6 bases). The CDR3 nucleotides read TGTGCCAGCAGCCCGATACGACGGACGGGGGCAGATACGCAGTATTTT. Its protein product is CASSPIRRTGADTQYF.